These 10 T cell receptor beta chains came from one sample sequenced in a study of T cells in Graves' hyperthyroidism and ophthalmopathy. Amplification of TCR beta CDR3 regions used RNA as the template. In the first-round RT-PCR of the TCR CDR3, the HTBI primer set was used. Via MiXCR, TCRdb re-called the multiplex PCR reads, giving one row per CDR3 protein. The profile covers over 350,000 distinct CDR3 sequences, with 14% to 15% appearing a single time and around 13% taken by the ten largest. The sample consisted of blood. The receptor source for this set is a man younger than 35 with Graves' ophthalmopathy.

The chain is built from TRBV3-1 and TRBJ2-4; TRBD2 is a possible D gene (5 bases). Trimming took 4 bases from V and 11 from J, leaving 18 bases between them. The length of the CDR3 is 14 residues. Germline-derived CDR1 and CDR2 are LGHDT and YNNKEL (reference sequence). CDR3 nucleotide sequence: TGTGCCAGCAGCCCAGCCCGCACGGGAATGGTTCAGTACTTC. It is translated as CASSPARTGMVQYF.

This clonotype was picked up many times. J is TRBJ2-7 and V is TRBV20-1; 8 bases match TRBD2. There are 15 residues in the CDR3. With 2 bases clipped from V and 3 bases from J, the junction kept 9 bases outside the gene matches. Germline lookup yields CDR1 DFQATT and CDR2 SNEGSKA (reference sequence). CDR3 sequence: CSARSSAGGSYEQYF. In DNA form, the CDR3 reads TGCAGTGCTAGATCTTCCGCGGGAGGAAGCTACGAGCAGTACTTC.

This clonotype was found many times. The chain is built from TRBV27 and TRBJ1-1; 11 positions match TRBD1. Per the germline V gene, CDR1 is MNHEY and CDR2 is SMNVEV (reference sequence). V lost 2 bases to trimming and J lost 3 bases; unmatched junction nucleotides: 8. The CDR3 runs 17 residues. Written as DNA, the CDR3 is TGTGCCAGCAGTTTAGTCTTCGGACAGGGGGCACACACTGAAGCTTTCTTT. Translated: CASSLVFGQGAHTEAFF.

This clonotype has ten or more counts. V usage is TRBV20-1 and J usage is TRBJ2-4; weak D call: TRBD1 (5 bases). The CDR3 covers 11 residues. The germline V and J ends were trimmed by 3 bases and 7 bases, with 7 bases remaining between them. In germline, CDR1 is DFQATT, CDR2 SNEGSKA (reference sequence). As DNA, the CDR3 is TGCAGTGCTAGTTCAGGGAACATTCAGTACTTC. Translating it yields CSASSGNIQYF.

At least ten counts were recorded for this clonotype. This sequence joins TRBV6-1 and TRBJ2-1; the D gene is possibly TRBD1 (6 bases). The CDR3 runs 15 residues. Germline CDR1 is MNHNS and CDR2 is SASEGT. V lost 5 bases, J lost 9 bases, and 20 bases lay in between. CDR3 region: CASSPIQGSGGEQFF. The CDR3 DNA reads TGTGCCAGCAGTCCGATACAGGGAAGTGGGGGTGAGCAGTTCTTC.

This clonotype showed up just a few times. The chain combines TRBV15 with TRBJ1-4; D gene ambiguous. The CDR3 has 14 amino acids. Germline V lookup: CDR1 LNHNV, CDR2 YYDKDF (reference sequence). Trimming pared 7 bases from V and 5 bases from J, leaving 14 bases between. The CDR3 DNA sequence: TGTGCCACCACCTCACGCAGGCAAAATGAAAAACTGTTTTTT. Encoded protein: CATTSRRQNEKLFF. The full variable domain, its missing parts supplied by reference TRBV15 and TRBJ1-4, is DAMVIQNPRYQVTQFGKPVTLSCSQTLNHNVMYWYQQKSSQAPKLLFHYYDKDFNNEADTPDNFQSRRPNTSFCFLDIRSPGLGDTAMYLCATTSRRQNEKLFFGSGTQLSVL.

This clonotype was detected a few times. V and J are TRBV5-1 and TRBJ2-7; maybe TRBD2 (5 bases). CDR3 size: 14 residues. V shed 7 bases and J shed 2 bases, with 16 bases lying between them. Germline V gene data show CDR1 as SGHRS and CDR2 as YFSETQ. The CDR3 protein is CASGELERAYEQYF. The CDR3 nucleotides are TGCGCCAGCGGCGAATTAGAGAGGGCCTACGAGCAGTACTTC.

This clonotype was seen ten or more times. The CDR3 DNA reads as TGTGCCAGCTCACCACCCGGGACAAATCCAGATACGCAGTATTTT. Its translation: CASSPPGTNPDTQYF. The rearrangement links TRBV18 to TRBJ2-3, with a tentative D call TRBD1 (6 bases). CDR3 length equals 15 residues. V dropped 0 bases and J dropped 4 bases, with 11 bases sitting between them. Germline assignment: CDR1 KGHSH and CDR2 LQKENI.

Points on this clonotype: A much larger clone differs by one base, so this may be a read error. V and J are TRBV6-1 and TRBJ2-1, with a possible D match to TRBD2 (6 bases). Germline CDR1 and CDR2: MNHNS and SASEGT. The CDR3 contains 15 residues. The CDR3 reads CASTLASHSHNEQFF. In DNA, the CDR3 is TGTGCCAGCACCCTAGCGAGCCACTCCCACAATGAGCAGTTCTTC.

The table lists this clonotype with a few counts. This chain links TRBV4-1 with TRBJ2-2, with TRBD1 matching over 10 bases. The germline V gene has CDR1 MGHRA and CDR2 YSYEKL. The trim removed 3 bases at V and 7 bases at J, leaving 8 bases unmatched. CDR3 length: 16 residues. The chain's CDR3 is CASSHFDRGQGGELFF. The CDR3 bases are TGCGCCAGCAGCCACTTCGACAGGGGGCAGGGCGGGGAGCTGTTTTTT.